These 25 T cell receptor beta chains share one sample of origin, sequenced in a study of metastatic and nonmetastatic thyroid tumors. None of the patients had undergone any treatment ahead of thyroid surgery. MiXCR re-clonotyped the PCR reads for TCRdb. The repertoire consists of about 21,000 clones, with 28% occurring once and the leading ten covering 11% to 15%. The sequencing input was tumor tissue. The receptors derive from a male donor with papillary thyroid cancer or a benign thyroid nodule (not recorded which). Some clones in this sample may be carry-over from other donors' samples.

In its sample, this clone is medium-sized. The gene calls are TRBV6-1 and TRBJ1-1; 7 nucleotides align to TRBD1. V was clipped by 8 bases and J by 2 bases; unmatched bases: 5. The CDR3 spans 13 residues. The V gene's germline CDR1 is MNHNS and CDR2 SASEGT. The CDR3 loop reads CASWKGANTEAFF. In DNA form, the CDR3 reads TGTGCCAGCTGGAAGGGGGCAAACACTGAAGCTTTCTTT.

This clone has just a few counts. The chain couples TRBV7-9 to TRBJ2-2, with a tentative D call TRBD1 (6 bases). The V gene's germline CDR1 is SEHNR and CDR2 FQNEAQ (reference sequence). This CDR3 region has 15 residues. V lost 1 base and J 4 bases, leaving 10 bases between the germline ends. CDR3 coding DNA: TGTGCCAGCAGCTTAGGGGGGCGCAGCACCGGGGAGCTGTTTTTT. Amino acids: CASSLGGRSTGELFF.

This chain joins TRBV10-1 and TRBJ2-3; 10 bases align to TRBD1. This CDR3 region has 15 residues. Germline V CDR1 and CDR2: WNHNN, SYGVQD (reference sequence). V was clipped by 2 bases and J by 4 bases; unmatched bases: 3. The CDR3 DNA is TGCGCCAGCAGTGAGGGGACAGGGGAGGCAGATACGCAGTATTTT. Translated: CASSEGTGEADTQYF.

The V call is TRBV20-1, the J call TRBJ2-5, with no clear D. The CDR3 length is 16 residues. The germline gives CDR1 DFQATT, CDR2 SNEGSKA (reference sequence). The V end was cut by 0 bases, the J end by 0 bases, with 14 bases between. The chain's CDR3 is CSARDFQARYQETQYF. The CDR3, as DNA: TGCAGTGCTAGAGATTTCCAGGCCCGGTACCAAGAGACCCAGTACTTC.

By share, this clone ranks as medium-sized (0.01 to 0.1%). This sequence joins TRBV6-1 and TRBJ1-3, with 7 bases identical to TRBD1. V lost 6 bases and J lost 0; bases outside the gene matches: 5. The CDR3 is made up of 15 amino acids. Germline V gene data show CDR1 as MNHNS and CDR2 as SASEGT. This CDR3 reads CASSPGQYSGNTIYF. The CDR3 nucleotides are TGTGCCAGCAGCCCGGGACAGTACTCTGGAAACACCATATATTTT.

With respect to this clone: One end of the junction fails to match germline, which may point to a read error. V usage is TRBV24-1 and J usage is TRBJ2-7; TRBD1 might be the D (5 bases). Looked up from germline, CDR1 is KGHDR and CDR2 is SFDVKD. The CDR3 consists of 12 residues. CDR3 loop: CAASDSSYEQYF. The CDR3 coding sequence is TGTGCCGCCAGTGACAGCTCCTACGAGCAGTACTTC.

CDR3: CASSLESEQFF. In DNA, the CDR3 is TGTGCCAGCAGCTTAGAAAGCGAGCAGTTCTTC. The chain uses TRBV7-9 and TRBJ2-1; D is unclear. This CDR3 has 11 amino acids. V lost 1 base and J lost 10, with 5 bases in between. Per germline, CDR1 SEHNR and CDR2 FQNEAQ (reference sequence).

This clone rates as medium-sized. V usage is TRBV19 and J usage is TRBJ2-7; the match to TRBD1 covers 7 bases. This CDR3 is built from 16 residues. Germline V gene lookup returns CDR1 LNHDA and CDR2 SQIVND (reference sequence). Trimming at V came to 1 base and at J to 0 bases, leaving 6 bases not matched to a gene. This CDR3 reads CASSIGGQDLSYEQYF. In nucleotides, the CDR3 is TGTGCCAGTAGTATAGGAGGACAGGACCTCTCCTACGAGCAGTACTTC.

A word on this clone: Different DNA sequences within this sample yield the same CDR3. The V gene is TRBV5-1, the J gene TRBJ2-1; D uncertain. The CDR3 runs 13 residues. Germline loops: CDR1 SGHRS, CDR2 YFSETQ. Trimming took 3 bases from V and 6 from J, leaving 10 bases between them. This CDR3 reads CASSSGSGNEQFF. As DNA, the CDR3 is TGCGCCAGCAGCTCCGGAAGTGGCAATGAGCAGTTCTTC.

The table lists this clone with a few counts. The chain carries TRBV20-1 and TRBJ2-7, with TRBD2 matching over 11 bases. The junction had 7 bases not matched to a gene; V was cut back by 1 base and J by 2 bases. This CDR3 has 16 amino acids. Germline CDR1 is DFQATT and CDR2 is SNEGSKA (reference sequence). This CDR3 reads CSARAMGLADAYEQYF. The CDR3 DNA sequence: TGCAGTGCTAGAGCTATGGGACTAGCGGATGCCTACGAGCAGTACTTC.

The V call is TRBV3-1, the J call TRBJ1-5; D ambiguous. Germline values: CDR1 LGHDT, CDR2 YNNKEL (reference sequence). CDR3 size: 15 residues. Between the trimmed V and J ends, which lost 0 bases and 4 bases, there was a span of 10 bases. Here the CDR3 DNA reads TGTGCCAGCAGCCAAGATGGTACGGCGAATCAGCCCCAGCATTTT. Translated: CASSQDGTANQPQHF. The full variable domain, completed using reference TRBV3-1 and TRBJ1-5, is DTAVSQTPKYLVTQMGNDKSIKCEQNLGHDTMYWYKQDSKKFLKIMFSYNNKELIINETVPNRFSPKSPDKAHLNLHINSLELGDSAVYFCASSQDGTANQPQHFGDGTRLSIL.

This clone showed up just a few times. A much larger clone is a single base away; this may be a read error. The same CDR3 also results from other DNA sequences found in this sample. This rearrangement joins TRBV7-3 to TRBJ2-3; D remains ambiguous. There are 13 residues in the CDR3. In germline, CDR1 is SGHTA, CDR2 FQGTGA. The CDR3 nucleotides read TGTGCCAGCAGCTTAACAGTGAGAGATACGCAGTACTTT. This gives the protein CASSLTVRDTQYF.

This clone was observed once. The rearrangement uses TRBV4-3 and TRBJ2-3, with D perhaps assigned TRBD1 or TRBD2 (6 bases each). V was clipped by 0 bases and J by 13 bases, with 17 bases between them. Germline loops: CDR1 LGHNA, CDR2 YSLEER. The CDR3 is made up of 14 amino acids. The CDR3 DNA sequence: TGCGCCAGCAGCCAAGATCTAGATCAGGGGAGGAAGTATTTT. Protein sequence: CASSQDLDQGRKYF.

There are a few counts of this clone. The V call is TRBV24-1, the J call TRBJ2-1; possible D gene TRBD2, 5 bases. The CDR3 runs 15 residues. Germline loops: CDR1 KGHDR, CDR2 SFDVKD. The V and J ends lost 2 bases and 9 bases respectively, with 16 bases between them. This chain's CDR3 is CATSDSHVLDSEQFF. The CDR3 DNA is TGTGCCACCAGTGATTCCCACGTATTGGACTCTGAGCAGTTCTTC.

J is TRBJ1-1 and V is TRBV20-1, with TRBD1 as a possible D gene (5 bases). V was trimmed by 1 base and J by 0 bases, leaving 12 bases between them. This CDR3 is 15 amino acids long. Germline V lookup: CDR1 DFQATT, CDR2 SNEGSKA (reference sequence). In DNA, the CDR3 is TGCAGTGCTAGAGTCCAGGGAAGGATGAACACTGAAGCTTTCTTT. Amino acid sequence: CSARVQGRMNTEAFF.

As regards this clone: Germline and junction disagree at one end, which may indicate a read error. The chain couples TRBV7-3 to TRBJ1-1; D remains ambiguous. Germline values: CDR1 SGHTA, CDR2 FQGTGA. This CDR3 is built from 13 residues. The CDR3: CASSVQCNTEALF. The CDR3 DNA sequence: TGTGCCAGCAGCGTACAGTGCAACACTGAAGCTCTCTTT.

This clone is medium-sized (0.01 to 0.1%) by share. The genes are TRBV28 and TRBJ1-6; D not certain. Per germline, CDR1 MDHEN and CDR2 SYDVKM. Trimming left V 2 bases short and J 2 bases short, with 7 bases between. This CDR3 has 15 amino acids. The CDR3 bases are TGTGCCAGCAGTTTAGGGAAGGCCTATAATTCACCCCTCCACTTT. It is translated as CASSLGKAYNSPLHF.

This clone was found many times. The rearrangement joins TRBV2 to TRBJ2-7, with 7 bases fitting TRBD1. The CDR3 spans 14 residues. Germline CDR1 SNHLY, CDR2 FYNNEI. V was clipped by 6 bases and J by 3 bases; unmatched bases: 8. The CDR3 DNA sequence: TGTGCCAGCAGCCCCTGGACAGGAAACTACGAGCAGTACTTC. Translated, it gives CASSPWTGNYEQYF.

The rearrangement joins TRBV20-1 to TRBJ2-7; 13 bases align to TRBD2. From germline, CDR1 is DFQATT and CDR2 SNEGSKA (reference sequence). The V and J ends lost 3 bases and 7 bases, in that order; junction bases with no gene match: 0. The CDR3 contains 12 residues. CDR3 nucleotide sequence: TGCAGTGCTAGGGGACTAGCGGGGGAGCAGTACTTC. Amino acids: CSARGLAGEQYF.

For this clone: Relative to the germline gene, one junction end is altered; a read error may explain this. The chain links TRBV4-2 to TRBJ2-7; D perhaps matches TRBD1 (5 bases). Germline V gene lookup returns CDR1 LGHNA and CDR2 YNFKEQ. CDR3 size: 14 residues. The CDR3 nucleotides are TGTGTCAGCAGCCAGGGCGTCCTCTCCTACGAGCGGTACTTC. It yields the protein CVSSQGVLSYERYF.

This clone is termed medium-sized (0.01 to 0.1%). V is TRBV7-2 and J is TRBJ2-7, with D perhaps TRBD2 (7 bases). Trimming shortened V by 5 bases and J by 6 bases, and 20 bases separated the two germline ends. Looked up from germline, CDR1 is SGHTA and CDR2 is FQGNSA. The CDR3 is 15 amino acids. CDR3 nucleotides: TGTGCCAGCAGCAGCTACTACGGGGGAGGGGGCGAGCAGTACTTC. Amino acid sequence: CASSSYYGGGGEQYF.

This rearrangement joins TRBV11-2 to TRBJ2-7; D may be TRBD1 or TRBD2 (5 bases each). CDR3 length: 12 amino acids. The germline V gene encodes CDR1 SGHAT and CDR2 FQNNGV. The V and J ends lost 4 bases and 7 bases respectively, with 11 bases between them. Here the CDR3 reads CASSSAWGEQYF. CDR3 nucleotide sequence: TGTGCCAGCAGCTCCGCTTGGGGGGAGCAGTACTTC.

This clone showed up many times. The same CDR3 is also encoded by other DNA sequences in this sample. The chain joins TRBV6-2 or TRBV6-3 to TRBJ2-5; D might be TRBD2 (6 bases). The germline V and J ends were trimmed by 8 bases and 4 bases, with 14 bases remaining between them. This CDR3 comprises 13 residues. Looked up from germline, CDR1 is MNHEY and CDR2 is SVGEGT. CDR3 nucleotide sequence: TGTGCCAGCGGCGGGACCTCGGGAGAGACCCAGTACTTC. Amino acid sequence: CASGGTSGETQYF.

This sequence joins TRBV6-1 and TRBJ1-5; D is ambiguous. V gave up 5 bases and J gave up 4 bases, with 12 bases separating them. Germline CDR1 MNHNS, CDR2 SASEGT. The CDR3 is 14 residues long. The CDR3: CASSLTARNQPQHF. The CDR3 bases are TGTGCCAGCAGTCTTACGGCCCGTAATCAGCCCCAGCATTTT.

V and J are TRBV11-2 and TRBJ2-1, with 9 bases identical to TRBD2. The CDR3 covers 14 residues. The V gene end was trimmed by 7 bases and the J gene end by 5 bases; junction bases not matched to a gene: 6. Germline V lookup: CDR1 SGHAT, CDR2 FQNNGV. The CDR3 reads CASITVAGDNEQFF. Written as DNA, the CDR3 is TGTGCCAGCATCACCGTAGCGGGAGACAATGAGCAGTTCTTC. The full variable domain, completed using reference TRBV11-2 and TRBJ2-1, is EAGVAQSPRYKIIEKRQSVAFWCNPISGHATLYWYQQILGQGPKLLIQFQNNGVVDDSQLPKDRFSAERLKGVDSTLKIQPAKLEDSAVYLCASITVAGDNEQFFGPGTRLTVL.